Reported below is one T cell receptor beta chain. J lost 4 bases, V lost 6 bases, and 6 bases had no gene match. This CDR3 contains 15 residues. CDR1 is MNHEY, CDR2 SVGAGI, per germline. This sample was taken from a study of OX40 agonist ivuxolimab in advanced cancers. Study overall: As their treatment, patients were administered ivuxolimab, an agonistic anti-OX40 (CD134) antibody.

This table comes from immunoSEQ multiplex PCR, and its TCRdb copy is limited to in-frame clones, with some not included. Found here are around 35,000 clones, about 72% of them singletons; the top ten hold less than 25%. This specimen was CD4+ or CD8+ T cells sorted from blood, taken in a trial of the OX40 agonist ivuxolimab. The TCR originated in an adult with an advanced solid tumor such as melanoma, head and neck, liver or kidney cancer. V is TRBV6-5 and J is TRBJ2-1; the match to TRBD1 covers 10 bases. The CDR3 coding sequence is TGTGCCAGCAGCCAACCGGGACAGGGGTACAATGAGCAGTTCTTC. This translates into CASSQPGQGYNEQFF.